The 16 T cell receptor beta chains listed next were all sequenced from one sample in a study of Graves' ophthalmopathy and Graves' hyperthyroidism (dated by TCRdb to the late 2010s). Sequencing used an Illumina HiSeq 2000. For repertoire sequencing, TCR beta CDR3 regions were amplified from RNA transcripts. A first-round RT-PCR used HTBI primers with the Qiagen OneStep RT-PCR kit, followed by a second-round multiplex PCR, size selection and purification. TCRdb reworked the public reads: Q25 trimming with fastp, MiXCR clone assembly, productive beta chains retained. For every CDR3 protein sequence, its rows merge into one entry that carries the most common genes and DNA. Present in this sample are about 660,000 distinct CDR3 sequences, roughly two fifths of which were seen just once. More than 2.5% of the sample goes to the ten largest clones. The specimen was peripheral blood. The source is an adult man with Graves' ophthalmopathy.

The chain joins TRBV24-1 to TRBJ2-3, with 7 bases matching TRBD2. The CDR3 runs 15 residues. V trimming: 3 bases; J trimming: 3 bases; junction bases outside the gene matches: 5. In germline, CDR1 is KGHDR, CDR2 SFDVKD. CDR3 nucleotide sequence: TGTGCCACCAGTGATGGGGGGGAAGTTACAGATACGCAGTATTTT. Translation gives CATSDGGEVTDTQYF.

This clonotype was counted ten times or more. The J gene is TRBJ2-7, the V gene TRBV29-1; 11 bases agree with TRBD1. The CDR3 contains 15 residues. Germline loops: CDR1 SQVTM, CDR2 ANQGSEA. V was pared by 6 bases and J by 5 bases, with 12 bases of the junction left unmatched. CDR3 bases: TGCAGCGTAATTCTCGGGACAGGGGGAACTAACGAGCAGTACTTC. It translates to CSVILGTGGTNEQYF.

There are many counts of this clonotype. V is TRBV7-9 and J is TRBJ1-2; weak D call: TRBD1 (5 bases). CDR3 length: 12 amino acids. The V end was cut by 4 bases, the J end by 4 bases, with 7 bases between. The germline gives CDR1 SEHNR, CDR2 FQNEAQ (reference sequence). The CDR3 nucleotides read TGTGCCAGCAGCTCCGACAGCTATGGCTACACCTTC. It translates to CASSSDSYGYTF.

The V gene is TRBV5-8, the J gene TRBJ2-7; D ambiguous. Trimming removed 4 bases from V and 3 bases from J, with 11 bases in between. The CDR3 loop spans 13 amino acids. Per germline, CDR1 SGHTS and CDR2 YDEGEE. CDR3 protein: CASSQEPLYEQYV. DNA for the CDR3: TGTGCCAGCAGCCAAGAACCTCTCTACGAGCAGTACGTC.

This clonotype was found a few times. The CDR3 DNA reads as TGTGCCAGCAGTTATGGGTACACTGAAGCTTTCTTT. Translation: CASSYGYTEAFF. The genes are TRBV11-2 and TRBJ1-1; D is undetermined. The CDR3 length is 12 residues. V lost 6 bases and J lost 3, with 8 bases in between. Germline lookup yields CDR1 SGHAT and CDR2 FQNNGV.

The chain links TRBV7-9 to TRBJ1-1; tentative D call: TRBD1 (5 bases). CDR3 length equals 13 residues. CDR1 and CDR2 (germline): SEHNR, FQNEAQ (reference sequence). Trimming shortened V by 5 bases and J by 11 bases, and 18 bases separated the two germline ends. CDR3 in DNA: TGTGCCAGCAGCCCGGGGGGGGGGGTGGAGGCTTTCTTT. It yields the protein CASSPGGGVEAFF.

The chain links TRBV7-8 to TRBJ1-2; D remains unclear. From germline, CDR1 is SGHVS and CDR2 FQNEAQ. Trimming cost V 5 bases and J 8 bases, with 15 bases left between them. The CDR3 is 13 amino acids. CDR3 sequence: CASSPRGSGGYTF. DNA of the CDR3: TGTGCCAGCAGCCCAAGAGGGAGTGGGGGCTACACCTTC. Full variable domain (rest looked up from reference TRBV7-8 and TRBJ1-2): GAGVSQSPRYKVAKRGQDVALRCDPISGHVSLFWYQQALGQGPEFLTYFQNEAQLDKSGLPSDRFFAERPEGSVSTLKIQRTQQEDSAVYLCASSPRGSGGYTFGSGTRLTVV.

Ten or more counts support this clonotype. The V call is TRBV25-1, the J call TRBJ1-2; no definite D call. Germline V gives CDR1 MGHDK, CDR2 SYGVNS. This CDR3 has 13 amino acids. Deletions cut 4 bases from V and 4 bases from J, with 10 bases between. The CDR3 sequence is CASSGEQSYGYTF. As DNA, the CDR3 is TGTGCCAGCAGTGGCGAACAAAGCTATGGCTACACCTTC.

To note about this clonotype: The junction differs from germline at one of its ends, possibly a read error. The V call is TRBV11-1, the J call TRBJ1-3, with TRBD1 matching over 7 bases. The length of the CDR3 is 15 residues. Germline CDR1 SGHAT, CDR2 FQDESV (reference sequence). The CDR3 DNA reads as TGTGCCGGCAGCTTTCGTGACAGGGCCGGAAACACCATATATTTT. Translation gives CAGSFRDRAGNTIYF.

The genes are TRBV7-6 and TRBJ2-7, with a possible D match to TRBD1 (5 bases). The V gene lost 2 bases and the J gene lost 6 bases, with 11 bases spanning the gap. This CDR3 is built from 13 residues. The germline V gene encodes CDR1 SGHVS and CDR2 FNYEAQ. The CDR3 DNA reads as TGTGCCAGCAGCTTAACCACAGGCTCCGAGCAGTACTTC. Translation gives CASSLTTGSEQYF.

This clonotype was recorded many times. The chain couples TRBV7-6 to TRBJ1-3; D unclear. The CDR3 totals 14 residues. Trimming pared 1 base from V and 4 bases from J, leaving 8 bases between. Germline CDR1 is SGHVS and CDR2 is FNYEAQ. The CDR3 nucleotides are TGTGCCAGCAGCTTAGAGGCCGGGGGAAACACCATATATTTT. Translated, it gives CASSLEAGGNTIYF.

V gene TRBV7-2 combines with J gene TRBJ2-7, with 8 bases fitting TRBD1. Germline trimming cut 8 bases from V and 5 bases from J; bases unmatched to any gene: 11. Germline CDR1 is SGHTA and CDR2 is FQGNSA. The CDR3 totals 14 residues. CDR3 coding DNA: TGTGCCAGCGGACTTCCGGACAGGGCCCACGAGCAGTACTTC. It translates to CASGLPDRAHEQYF.

The sample holds many counts of this clonotype. A read error may produce the germline difference seen at one junction end. The V gene is TRBV10-3, the J gene TRBJ1-2; D might be TRBD1 (6 bases). CDR3 length: 15 residues. Looked up from germline, CDR1 is ENHRY and CDR2 is SYGVKD. The CDR3 nucleotides read TGTGCCAGCAGTGAAACTTCGTGGGGGCATTATGGCTACACCTTC. Translated, it gives CASSETSWGHYGYTF.

There are a few counts of this clonotype. The rearrangement links TRBV27 to TRBJ2-7; TRBD2 matches at 11 bases. Germline CDR1 and CDR2: MNHEY and SMNVEV (reference sequence). V was pared by 0 bases and J by 13 bases, with 5 bases of the junction left unmatched. CDR3 size: 13 residues. CDR3 amino acids: CASSLSFGTSGYF. In DNA, the CDR3 is TGTGCCAGCAGTTTATCGTTCGGGACTAGCGGTTACTTC.

This chain connects TRBV9 to TRBJ2-2; D possibly corresponds to TRBD1 (7 bases). Germline values: CDR1 SGDLS, CDR2 YYNGEE. With 1 base removed from V and 7 bases from J, the gap between germline ends came to 8 bases. The CDR3 is 13 residues long. The CDR3 protein is CASSVQGGGELFF. CDR3 coding DNA: TGTGCCAGCAGCGTACAGGGGGGCGGGGAGCTGTTTTTT.

V is TRBV9 and J is TRBJ2-2; 7 bases align to TRBD1. The CDR3 is made up of 16 amino acids. Trimming cost V 4 bases and J 2 bases; bases outside gene matches: 8. CDR1 SGDLS and CDR2 YYNGEE come from the germline V gene. The CDR3 protein is CASSSTRDRNTGELFF. CDR3 in DNA: TGTGCCAGCAGCTCCACTCGGGACAGAAACACCGGGGAGCTGTTTTTT. Variable domain in full (rest from reference TRBV9 and TRBJ2-2): DSGVTQTPKHLITATGQRVTLRCSPRSGDLSVYWYQQSLDQGLQFLIQYYNGEERAKGNILERFSAQQFPDLHSELNLSSLELGDSALYFCASSSTRDRNTGELFFGEGSRLTVL.